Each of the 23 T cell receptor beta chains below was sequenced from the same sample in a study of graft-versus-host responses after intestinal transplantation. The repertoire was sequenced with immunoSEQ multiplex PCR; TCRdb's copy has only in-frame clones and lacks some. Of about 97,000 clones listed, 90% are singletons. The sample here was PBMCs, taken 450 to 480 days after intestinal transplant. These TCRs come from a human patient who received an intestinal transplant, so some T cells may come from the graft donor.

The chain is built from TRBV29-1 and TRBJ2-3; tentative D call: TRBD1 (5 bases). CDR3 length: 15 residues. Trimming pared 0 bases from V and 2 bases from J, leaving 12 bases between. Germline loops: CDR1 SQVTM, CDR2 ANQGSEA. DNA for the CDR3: TGCAGCGTTGAAGAGGCCAGGGTGAACACAGATACGCAGTATTTT. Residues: CSVEEARVNTDTQYF.

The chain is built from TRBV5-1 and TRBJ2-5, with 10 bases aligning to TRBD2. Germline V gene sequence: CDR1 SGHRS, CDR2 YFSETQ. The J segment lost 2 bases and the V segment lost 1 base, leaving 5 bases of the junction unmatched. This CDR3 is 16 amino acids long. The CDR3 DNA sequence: TGCGCCAGCAGCTTGTCTAGCGGGGGCCATCAAGAGACCCAGTACTTC. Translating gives CASSLSSGGHQETQYF.

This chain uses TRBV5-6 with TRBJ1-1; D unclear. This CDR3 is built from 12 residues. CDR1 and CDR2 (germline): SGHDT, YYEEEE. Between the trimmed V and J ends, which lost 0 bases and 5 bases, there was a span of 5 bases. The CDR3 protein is CASSLGRTEAFF. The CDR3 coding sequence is TGTGCCAGCAGCTTGGGCCGGACTGAAGCTTTCTTT.

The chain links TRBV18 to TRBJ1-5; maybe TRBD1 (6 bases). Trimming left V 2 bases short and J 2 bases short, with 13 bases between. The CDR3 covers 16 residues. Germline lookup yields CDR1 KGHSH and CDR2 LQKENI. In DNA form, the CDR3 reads TGTGCCAGCTCACCAGTGGGGGGGGGCGGCAATCAGCCCCAGCATTTT. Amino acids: CASSPVGGGGNQPQHF.

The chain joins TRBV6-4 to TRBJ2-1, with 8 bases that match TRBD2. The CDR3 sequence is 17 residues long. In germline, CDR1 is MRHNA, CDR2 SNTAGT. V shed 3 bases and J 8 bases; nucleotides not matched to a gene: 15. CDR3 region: CASSERGRYGGADEQFF. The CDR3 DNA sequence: TGTGCCAGCAGTGAGAGGGGTCGGTACGGGGGGGCCGATGAGCAGTTCTTC.

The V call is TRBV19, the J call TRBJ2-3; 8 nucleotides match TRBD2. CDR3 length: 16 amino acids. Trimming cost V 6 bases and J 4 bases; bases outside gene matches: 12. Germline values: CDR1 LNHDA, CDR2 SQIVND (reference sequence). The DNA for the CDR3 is TGTGCCAGTAGCCCTAGGGGCGGGGGGCTCCCAGATACGCAGTATTTT. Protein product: CASSPRGGGLPDTQYF.

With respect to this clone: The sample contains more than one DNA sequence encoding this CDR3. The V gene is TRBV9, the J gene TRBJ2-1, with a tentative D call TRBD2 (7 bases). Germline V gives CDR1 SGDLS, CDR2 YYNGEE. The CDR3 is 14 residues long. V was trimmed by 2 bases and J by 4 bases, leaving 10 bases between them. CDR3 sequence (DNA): TGTGCCAGCAGCGTGGGAGGGACATACAATGAGCAGTTCTTC. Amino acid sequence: CASSVGGTYNEQFF.

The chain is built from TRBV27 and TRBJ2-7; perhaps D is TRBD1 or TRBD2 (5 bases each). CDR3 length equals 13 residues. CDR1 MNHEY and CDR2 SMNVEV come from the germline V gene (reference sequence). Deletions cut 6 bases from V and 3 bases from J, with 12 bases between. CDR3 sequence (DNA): TGTGCCAGCAGACCGGGGCGGTTCTACGAGCAGTACTTC. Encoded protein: CASRPGRFYEQYF.

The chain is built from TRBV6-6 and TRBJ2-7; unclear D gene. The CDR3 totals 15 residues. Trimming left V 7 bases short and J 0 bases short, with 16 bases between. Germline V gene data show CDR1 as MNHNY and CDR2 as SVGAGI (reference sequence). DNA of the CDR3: TGTGCCAGCATCATGGTGGGCCGTAGCTCCTACGAGCAGTACTTC. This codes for CASIMVGRSSYEQYF.

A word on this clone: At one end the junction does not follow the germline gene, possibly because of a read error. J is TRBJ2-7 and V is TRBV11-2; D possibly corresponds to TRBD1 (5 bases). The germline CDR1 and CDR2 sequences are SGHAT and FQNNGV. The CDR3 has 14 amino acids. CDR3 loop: CASSLESGSGSRRF. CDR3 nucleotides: TGTGCCAGCAGCTTAGAATCTGGGTCAGGGTCAAGACGGTTC.

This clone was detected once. The CDR3 DNA reads as TGTGCCAGCAGCTTAGCGGCCAGCCGAACCCCCGGCACAGATACGCAGTATTTT. This gives the protein CASSLAASRTPGTDTQYF. The V and J genes are TRBV7-8 and TRBJ2-3; D uncertain. Trimming left V 0 bases short and J 1 base short, with 17 bases between. The CDR3 has 18 amino acids. Germline V gene data show CDR1 as SGHVS and CDR2 as FQNEAQ.

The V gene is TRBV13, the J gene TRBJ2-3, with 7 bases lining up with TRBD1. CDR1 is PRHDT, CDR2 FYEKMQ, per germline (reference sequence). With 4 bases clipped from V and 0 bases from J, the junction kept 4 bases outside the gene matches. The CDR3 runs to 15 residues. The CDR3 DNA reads TGTGCCAGCAGCTCCCGGGACAGAAGCACAGATACGCAGTATTTT. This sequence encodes CASSSRDRSTDTQYF.

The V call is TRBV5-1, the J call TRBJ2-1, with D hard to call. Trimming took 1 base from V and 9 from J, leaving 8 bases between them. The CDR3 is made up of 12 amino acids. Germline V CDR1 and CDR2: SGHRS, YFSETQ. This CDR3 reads CASSLSWPEQFF. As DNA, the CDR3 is TGCGCCAGCAGCTTGAGTTGGCCTGAGCAGTTCTTC.

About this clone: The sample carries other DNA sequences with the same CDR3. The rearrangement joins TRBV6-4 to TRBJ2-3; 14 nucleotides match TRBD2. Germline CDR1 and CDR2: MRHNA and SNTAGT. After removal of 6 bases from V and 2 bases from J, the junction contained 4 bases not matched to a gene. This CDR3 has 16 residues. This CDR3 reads CASSETSGGATDTQYF. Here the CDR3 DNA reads TGTGCCAGCAGCGAGACTAGCGGGGGGGCCACAGATACGCAGTATTTT.

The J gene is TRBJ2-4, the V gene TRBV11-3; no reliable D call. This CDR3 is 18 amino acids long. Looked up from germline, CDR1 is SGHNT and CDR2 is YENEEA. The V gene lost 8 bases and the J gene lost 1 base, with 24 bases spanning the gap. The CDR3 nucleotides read TGTGCCAGCCACAAGGGTTGCCCCCTCTTGAGGGCCAAAAACATTCAGTACTTC. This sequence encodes CASHKGCPLLRAKNIQYF.

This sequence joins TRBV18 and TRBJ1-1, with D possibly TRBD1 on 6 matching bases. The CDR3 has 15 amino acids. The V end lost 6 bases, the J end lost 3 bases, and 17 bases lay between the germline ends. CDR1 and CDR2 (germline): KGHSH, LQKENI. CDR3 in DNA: TGTGCCAGCTCCACCGGGGGGGCTAGGGACACTGAAGCTTTCTTT. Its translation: CASSTGGARDTEAFF.

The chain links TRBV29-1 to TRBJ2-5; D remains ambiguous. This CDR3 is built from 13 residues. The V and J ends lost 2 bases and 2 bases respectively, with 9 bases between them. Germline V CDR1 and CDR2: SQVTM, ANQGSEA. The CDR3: CSVERVIQETQYF. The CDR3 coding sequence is TGCAGCGTTGAACGGGTAATACAAGAGACCCAGTACTTC.

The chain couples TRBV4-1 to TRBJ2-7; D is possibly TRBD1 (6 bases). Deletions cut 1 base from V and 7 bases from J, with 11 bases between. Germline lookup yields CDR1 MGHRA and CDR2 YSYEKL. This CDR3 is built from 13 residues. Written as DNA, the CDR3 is TGCGCCAGCAGCCAAGGGACAGCCTGGGAGCAGTACTTC. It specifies CASSQGTAWEQYF.

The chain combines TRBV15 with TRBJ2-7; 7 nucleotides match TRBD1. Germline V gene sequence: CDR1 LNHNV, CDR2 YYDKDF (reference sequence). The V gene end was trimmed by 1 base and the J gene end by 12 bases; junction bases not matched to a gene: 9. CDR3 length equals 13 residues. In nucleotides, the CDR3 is TGTGCCACCAGCAGAGCCCTCCGGGACAGACGGTACTTC. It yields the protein CATSRALRDRRYF.

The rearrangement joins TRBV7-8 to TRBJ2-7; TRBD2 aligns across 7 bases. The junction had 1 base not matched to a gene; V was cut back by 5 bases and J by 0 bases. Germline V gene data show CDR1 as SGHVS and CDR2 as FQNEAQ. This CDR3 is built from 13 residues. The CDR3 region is CASSRDYSYEQYF. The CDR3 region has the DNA TGTGCCAGCAGCCGGGACTACTCCTACGAGCAGTACTTC.

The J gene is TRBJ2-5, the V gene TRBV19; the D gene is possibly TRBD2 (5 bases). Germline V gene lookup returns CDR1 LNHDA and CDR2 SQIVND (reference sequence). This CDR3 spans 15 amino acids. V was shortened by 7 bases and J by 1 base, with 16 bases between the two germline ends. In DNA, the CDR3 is TGTGCCAGTACCCTTCGGACGGGAAGCCAAGAGACCCAGTACTTC. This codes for CASTLRTGSQETQYF.

The CDR3 is CASSPTGTVNTEAFF. CDR3 bases: TGTGCCAGCTCACCGACCGGGACGGTGAACACTGAAGCTTTCTTT. The V gene is TRBV18, the J gene TRBJ1-1; D is possibly TRBD1 (5 bases). Germline V CDR1 and CDR2: KGHSH, LQKENI. Between the trimmed V and J ends, which lost 3 bases and 0 bases, there was a span of 11 bases. The CDR3 is made up of 15 amino acids.

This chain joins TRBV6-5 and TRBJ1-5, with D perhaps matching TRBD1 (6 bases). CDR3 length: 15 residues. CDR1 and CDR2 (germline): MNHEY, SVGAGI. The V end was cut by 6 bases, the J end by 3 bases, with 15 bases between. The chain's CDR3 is CASRSKGVSNQPQHF. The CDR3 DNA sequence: TGTGCCAGCAGGTCCAAGGGGGTCTCCAATCAGCCCCAGCATTTT.